Presented here are 2 T cell receptor beta chains from one specimen sequenced in a study of cytomegalovirus exposure and HLA in healthy donors. The PCR employed 60 Vbeta primers together with 13 Jbeta primers. The protocol was immunoSEQ multiplex PCR, while the TCRdb copy is restricted to in-frame clones and leaves out a portion. The sample lists approximately 110,000 clones, roughly 71% occurring once. The specimen was PBMCs. The receptor set was obtained from a man aged 40-55 years in good health and CMV-seropositive.

The V gene is TRBV28, the J gene TRBJ1-2, with TRBD1 matching over 12 bases. V lost 4 bases and J lost 2; bases outside the gene matches: 5. The CDR3 spans 16 residues. Per germline, CDR1 MDHEN and CDR2 SYDVKM. The CDR3 nucleotides read TGTGCCAGCAGTTCGGGACAGGGGGCGCAGAACTATGGCTACACCTTC. This translates into CASSSGQGAQNYGYTF.

This clone was recorded a few times. CDR3 sequence: CASRETYQGQPNYGYTF. The CDR3 DNA sequence: TGTGCCAGCAGAGAAACCTACCAGGGGCAACCTAACTATGGCTACACCTTC. The chain joins TRBV6-1 to TRBJ1-2, with a weak D call TRBD1 (6 bases). The CDR3 has 17 amino acids. V was cut by 6 bases and J by 0 bases, with 20 bases left in between. Looked up from germline, CDR1 is MNHNS and CDR2 is SASEGT.